Each of the 9 T cell receptor beta chains below was sequenced from the same sample in a study of T cell changes during pregnancy in multiple sclerosis. Clones were sequenced by immunoSEQ multiplex PCR, and TCRdb holds only the in-frame ones, with some missing. The sample contains around 51,000 clones, approximately 94% of which appear only once. The sequencing used CD4+ T cells from peripheral blood mononuclear cells, collected in the second trimester of pregnancy. The receptors were gathered from a female donor with multiple sclerosis, enrolled in a pregnancy study.

This chain links TRBV7-3 with TRBJ1-2; 9 bases fit TRBD1. The ends lost 5 bases at V and 3 bases at J; junction bases unmatched: 13. There are 17 residues in the CDR3. Germline loops: CDR1 SGHTA, CDR2 FQGTGA. The CDR3 is CASSPGTGKGYDYGYTF. The CDR3 region has the DNA TGTGCCAGCAGCCCCGGGACAGGGAAGGGGTATGACTATGGCTACACCTTC.

The chain has TRBV9 and TRBJ1-2; TRBD1 might be the D (6 bases). Germline CDR1 reads SGDLS; CDR2 reads YYNGEE. The CDR3 consists of 14 residues. The ends were cut back, 4 bases at V and 3 bases at J, with 13 bases in the middle. The CDR3 coding sequence is TGTGCCAGCAGCCCGGCAAAGGGGGACTATGGCTACACCTTC. This codes for CASSPAKGDYGYTF.

The V call is TRBV7-2, the J call TRBJ2-7; D is perhaps TRBD1 (6 bases). Germline V gene sequence: CDR1 SGHTA, CDR2 FQGNSA. Trimming removed 1 base at V and 3 bases at J, with 13 bases between. There are 15 residues in the CDR3. The CDR3 DNA is TGTGCCAGCAGCTTAGGTGGACAGCGATACTACGAGCAGTACTTC. Amino acid sequence: CASSLGGQRYYEQYF.

The CDR3 nucleotides are TGCAGCGTAGGTGGACAGGGCTCCTACGAGCAGTACTTC. It translates to CSVGGQGSYEQYF. This chain joins TRBV29-1 and TRBJ2-7; 8 nucleotides agree with TRBD1. With V trimmed by 6 bases and J by 0 bases, 4 bases remained unmatched. Germline V gives CDR1 SQVTM, CDR2 ANQGSEA. The CDR3 sequence is 13 residues long.

The CDR3: CASSWDRSTEAFF. DNA of the CDR3: TGTGCCAGCAGCTGGGACAGGAGCACTGAAGCTTTCTTT. The chain links TRBV5-8 to TRBJ1-1; 8 bases agree with TRBD1. This CDR3 is built from 13 residues. The germline V gene encodes CDR1 SGHTS and CDR2 YDEGEE. V lost 3 bases to trimming and J lost 4 bases; unmatched junction nucleotides: 2.

The rearrangement uses TRBV7-3 and TRBJ2-5, with TRBD2 identical over 9 bases. The trim removed 5 bases at V and 7 bases at J, leaving 5 bases unmatched. CDR1 and CDR2 (germline): SGHTA, FQGTGA. The CDR3 consists of 13 residues. This CDR3 is CASSRGGGRTQYF. The CDR3 DNA reads as TGTGCCAGCAGCCGCGGGGGGGGCAGGACCCAGTACTTC. The full variable domain, in which reference TRBV7-3 and TRBJ2-5 provide the parts outside the CDR3, is GAGVSQTPSNKVTEKGKYVELRCDPISGHTALYWYRQSLGQGPEFLIYFQGTGAADDSGLPNDRFFAVRPEGSVSTLKIQRTERGDSAVYLCASSRGGGRTQYFGPGTRLLVL.

The chain has TRBV10-3 and TRBJ1-1; 8 positions agree with TRBD1. This CDR3 is built from 15 residues. Germline lookup yields CDR1 ENHRY and CDR2 SYGVKD. V lost 6 bases and J lost 6; bases outside the gene matches: 12. The CDR3 DNA follows: TGTGCCATCAGAGAGGGGACAGGTCCCGCCTCTGAAGCTTTCTTT. This translates into CAIREGTGPASEAFF.

The CDR3 here is CASNRDSTYEQYF. CDR3 in DNA: TGTGCCAGCAACAGGGACAGCACCTACGAGCAGTACTTC. The chain links TRBV2 to TRBJ2-7; 7 positions agree with TRBD1. Germline V CDR1 and CDR2: SNHLY, FYNNEI. The V and J ends lost 7 bases and 2 bases, in that order; junction bases with no gene match: 5. The CDR3 is 13 residues long.

This sequence joins TRBV9 and TRBJ2-5, with TRBD2 matching over 8 bases. V lost 4 bases, J lost 5 bases, and 13 bases stayed unmatched. Germline values: CDR1 SGDLS, CDR2 YYNGEE. This CDR3 region has 16 residues. The chain's CDR3 is CASSHGRGRGEETQYF. The CDR3 DNA reads as TGTGCCAGCAGCCACGGGAGGGGCAGAGGAGAGGAGACCCAGTACTTC.